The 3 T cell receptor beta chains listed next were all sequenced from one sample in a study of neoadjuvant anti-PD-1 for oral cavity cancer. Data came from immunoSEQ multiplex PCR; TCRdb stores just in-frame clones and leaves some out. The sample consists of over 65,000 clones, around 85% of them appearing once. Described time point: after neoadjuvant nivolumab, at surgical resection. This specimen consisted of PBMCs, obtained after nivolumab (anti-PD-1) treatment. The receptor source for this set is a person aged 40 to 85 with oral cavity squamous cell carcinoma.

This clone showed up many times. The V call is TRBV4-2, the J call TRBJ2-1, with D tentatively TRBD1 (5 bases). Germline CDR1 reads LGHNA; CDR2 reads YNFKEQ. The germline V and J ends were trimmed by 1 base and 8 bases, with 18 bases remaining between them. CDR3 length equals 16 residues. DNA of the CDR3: TGTGCCAGCAGCCAAGGAGGTGGCCAGGGTTATGATGAGCAGTTCTTC. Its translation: CASSQGGGQGYDEQFF.

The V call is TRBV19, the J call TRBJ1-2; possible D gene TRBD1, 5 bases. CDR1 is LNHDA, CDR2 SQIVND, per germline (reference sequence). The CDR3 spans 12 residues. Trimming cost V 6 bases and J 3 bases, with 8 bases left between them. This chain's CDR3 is CASRGDDYGYTF. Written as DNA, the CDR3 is TGTGCCAGTAGGGGGGACGACTATGGCTACACCTTC.

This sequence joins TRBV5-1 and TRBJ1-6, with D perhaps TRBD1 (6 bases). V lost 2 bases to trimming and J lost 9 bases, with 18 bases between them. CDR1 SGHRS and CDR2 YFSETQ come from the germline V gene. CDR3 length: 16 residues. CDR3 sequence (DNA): TGCGCCAGCAGCTTCCTCCTCGGGGGGCGCGGTTCACCCCTCCACTTT. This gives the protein CASSFLLGGRGSPLHF.